This is a list of T cell receptor beta chains from one sample in a study of CD8 T cells in Susac syndrome. TCRdb re-called the immunoSEQ multiplex PCR reads with MiXCR, one entry per CDR3 protein. This table holds 250,000 to 300,000 distinct CDR3 sequences, more than 75% found once. Sequenced input: CD8+ T cells from PBMCs. The receptors originated from a human donor with multiple sclerosis. The CDR3 runs from the conserved cysteine through the conserved F or W. A D gene is named only where the DNA matches it firmly. Only part of the rows carry a size: once, few, many, or a class if the clone is expanded.

>TRBV6-1|NA|NA|TRBJ1-2|15
CASRGETPEGYGYTF
TGTGCCAGCAGAGGGGAGACACCCGAGGGGTATGGCTACACCTTC
>TRBV12-3/TRBV12-4|NA|TRBD1|TRBJ2-7|14
CASRGTGVVGEQYF
TGTGCCAGCAGGGGAACAGGGGTGGTTGGGGAGCAGTACTTC
>TRBV5-6|NA|TRBD1|TRBJ1-4|16
CASSLWDSPVLEKLFF
TGTGCCAGCAGCTTATGGGACAGCCCGGTTTTAGAAAAACTGTTTTTT
>TRBV4-1|once|NA|TRBJ2-7|17
CASSQEFGTLSSYEQYF
TGCGCCAGCAGCCAAGAATTCGGGACTCTCAGCTCCTACGAGCAGTACTTC
>TRBV3-1|few|TRBD1|TRBJ2-5|15
CASSQGSAGGETQYF
TGTGCCAGCAGCCAAGGGTCTGCAGGGGGAGAGACCCAGTACTTC
>TRBV4-1|NA|NA|TRBJ2-1|11
CASSQAGLQFF
TGCGCCAGCAGCCAAGCCGGGCTGCAGTTCTTC
>TRBV29-1|NA|NA|TRBJ2-7|13
CSASEGGRYEQYF
TGCAGCGCCTCTGAAGGGGGGAGGTACGAGCAGTACTTC
>TRBV25-1|NA|NA|TRBJ1-4|16
CASSEGWREVAEKLFF
TGTGCCAGCAGTGAAGGTTGGAGGGAAGTAGCTGAAAAACTGTTTTTT
>TRBV5-1|NA|TRBD2|TRBJ2-1|14
CASSGTSGGSEQFF
TGCGCCAGCAGCGGGACTAGCGGGGGGAGTGAGCAGTTCTTC
>TRBV9|NA|NA|TRBJ2-5|12
CASSANLGTQYF
TGTGCCAGCAGCGCAAACCTAGGGACCCAGTACTTC
>TRBV7-9|few|TRBD2|TRBJ2-5|15
CASSSLAGGEETQYF
TGTGCCAGCAGCTCACTAGCGGGAGGGGAAGAGACCCAGTACTTC
>TRBV5-4|NA|TRBD2|TRBJ2-1|17
CASSWGTSLGGPNEQFF
TGTGCCAGCAGCTGGGGGACTAGCCTAGGGGGGCCAAATGAGCAGTTCTTC
>TRBV29-1|NA|NA|TRBJ2-1|14
CSVPGESSYNEQFF
TGCAGCGTTCCAGGGGAAAGCTCCTACAATGAGCAGTTCTTC
>TRBV12-3/TRBV12-4|NA|TRBD1|TRBJ2-2|14
CASTQTGDTGELFF
TGTGCCAGCACCCAGACAGGGGACACCGGGGAGCTGTTTTTT
>TRBV19|once|TRBD2|TRBJ2-1|18
CASSLPRGDSAMSDEQFF
TGTGCCAGTAGTCTACCCCGGGGGGACTCTGCAATGTCCGATGAGCAGTTCTTC
>TRBV5-1|NA|TRBD2|TRBJ2-3|16
CASSYAGGPVADTQYF
TGCGCCAGCAGCTACGCGGGAGGGCCGGTGGCAGATACGCAGTATTTT
>TRBV28|NA|TRBD1|TRBJ1-2|14
CARPLRGTGNGYTF
TGTGCCAGACCCCTGAGGGGGACAGGGAATGGCTACACCTTC
>TRBV5-1|NA|NA|TRBJ2-1|16
CASSSYRVGAYNEQFF
TGCGCCAGCAGCTCGTACAGGGTAGGCGCCTACAATGAGCAGTTCTTC
>TRBV19|NA|TRBD1|TRBJ2-7|16
CASSTDRMESGYEQYF
TGTGCCAGTAGTACGGACAGGATGGAATCGGGCTACGAGCAGTACTTC
>TRBV27|NA|TRBD1|TRBJ1-1|14
CASSPGQVNTEAFF
TGTGCCAGCAGCCCCGGACAGGTGAACACTGAAGCTTTCTTT
>TRBV12-3/TRBV12-4|NA|NA|TRBJ2-4|15
CASSLTRNDKNIQYF
TGTGCCAGCAGTTTAACTCGCAATGACAAAAACATTCAGTACTTC
>TRBV28|NA|TRBD2|TRBJ2-1|16
CASSPTSGRAYNEQFF
TGTGCCAGCAGCCCAACTAGCGGGAGGGCGTACAATGAGCAGTTCTTC
>TRBV15|NA|NA|TRBJ2-2|20
CATSPDGGESGLEGTGELFF
TGTGCCACCAGCCCAGACGGAGGCGAAAGTGGCCTGGAGGGCACCGGGGAGCTGTTTTTT
>TRBV27|NA|TRBD2|TRBJ2-1|13
CASSLTSVTEQFF
TGTGCCAGCAGTTTAACTAGCGTGACTGAGCAGTTCTTC
>TRBV4-1|NA|TRBD1|TRBJ2-3|16
CASSQGVDRGTDTQYF
TGCGCCAGCAGCCAGGGGGTTGACAGGGGCACAGATACGCAGTATTTT
>TRBV28|NA|NA|TRBJ1-2|13
CASTLGYQYGYTF
TGTGCCAGCACGCTGGGGTATCAGTATGGCTACACCTTC
>TRBV19|NA|NA|TRBJ1-5|13
CASSIAEYQPQHF
TGTGCCAGTAGTATAGCTGAATATCAGCCCCAGCATTTT
>TRBV20-1|NA|TRBD2|TRBJ2-1|13
CSATGLAGAEQFF
TGCAGTGCTACCGGACTAGCGGGGGCTGAGCAGTTCTTC
>TRBV28|NA|TRBD1|TRBJ1-2|14
CASNRRTGAYGYTF
TGTGCCAGCAACCGCCGGACAGGGGCTTATGGCTACACCTTC
>TRBV12-5|NA|NA|TRBJ1-5|15
CASGPEGRLNQPQHF
TGTGCTAGTGGTCCGGAGGGGAGGCTCAATCAGCCCCAGCATTTT
>TRBV7-9|once|NA|TRBJ2-1|11
CAARRGVEQFF
TGTGCCGCTAGGAGGGGAGTTGAGCAGTTCTTC
>TRBV12-3/TRBV12-4|NA|TRBD2|TRBJ2-1|15
CASSSGTKMGDEQFF
TGTGCCAGCAGCTCCGGGACTAAAATGGGGGATGAGCAGTTCTTC
>TRBV6-2/TRBV6-3|few|NA|TRBJ2-5|16
CASSYSSQNHRETQYF
TGTGCCAGCAGTTACTCGTCCCAGAATCACAGGGAGACCCAGTACTTC
>TRBV28|NA|NA|TRBJ2-7|14
CASSPLEESYEQYF
TGTGCCAGCAGTCCTCTTGAGGAGAGCTACGAGCAGTACTTC
>TRBV29-1|NA|NA|TRBJ1-2|11
CSVEGLYGYTF
TGCAGCGTTGAGGGGCTCTATGGCTACACCTTC
>TRBV27|NA|NA|TRBJ2-1|11
CASSYFNEQFF
TGTGCCAGCAGTTATTTCAATGAGCAGTTCTTC
>TRBV27|NA|TRBD2|TRBJ2-3|16
CASSLDREVPTDTQYF
TGTGCCAGCAGTTTAGACCGGGAGGTCCCCACAGATACGCAGTATTTT
>TRBV20-1|NA|NA|TRBJ2-1|14
CSARAPLYGYEQFF
TGCAGTGCTAGAGCACCCCTATATGGCTATGAGCAGTTCTTC
>TRBV5-1|NA|NA|TRBJ2-3|15
CASSFFLRGTDTQYF
TGCGCCAGCAGCTTTTTCCTTAGGGGGACAGATACGCAGTATTTT
>TRBV7-3|NA|NA|TRBJ2-3|15
CASSRTGRDKDTQYF
TGTGCCAGCAGCCGGACCGGCAGGGACAAAGATACGCAGTATTTT
>TRBV9|NA|NA|TRBJ2-3|15
CASSAGILDPDTQYF
TGTGCCAGCAGCGCAGGGATCCTGGACCCGGATACGCAGTATTTT
>TRBV7-8|NA|NA|TRBJ1-5|15
CASSLGTVSNQPQHF
TGTGCCAGCAGCTTAGGGACAGTTAGCAATCAGCCCCAGCATTTT
>TRBV13|NA|NA|TRBJ1-1|15
CASSLTPLKGTEAFF
TGTGCCAGCAGCTTAACGCCTCTAAAAGGAACTGAAGCTTTCTTT
>TRBV7-9|NA|NA|TRBJ1-5|15
CASSSTGTGNQPQHF
TGTGCCAGCAGCTCAACCGGGACGGGAAATCAGCCCCAGCATTTT
>TRBV29-1|NA|TRBD1|TRBJ2-6|15
CSVQGAIPGANVLTF
TGCAGCGTTCAGGGGGCAATCCCTGGGGCCAACGTCCTGACTTTC
>TRBV13|NA|TRBD2|TRBJ2-1|15
CASSAGLAGGNEQFF
TGTGCCAGCAGCGCGGGACTAGCCGGTGGCAATGAGCAGTTCTTC
>TRBV7-2|few|NA|TRBJ2-5|14
CASSPDSLQETQYF
TGTGCCAGCAGCCCAGACAGCCTACAAGAGACCCAGTACTTC
>TRBV27|NA|NA|TRBJ1-5|16
CASSTISRRVNQPQHF
TGTGCCAGCAGTACTATCTCCAGGCGGGTCAATCAGCCCCAGCATTTT
>TRBV7-9|NA|NA|TRBJ1-3|12
CATPGRGNTIYF
TGTGCCACCCCGGGAAGGGGAAACACCATATATTTT
>TRBV14|NA|NA|TRBJ2-3|17
CASSQDRGTEHSDTQYF
TGTGCCAGCAGCCAAGATCGGGGGACAGAACATTCAGATACGCAGTATTTT
>TRBV12-3/TRBV12-4|NA|TRBD2|TRBJ2-5|15
CASRERGLAGETQYF
TGTGCCAGCAGGGAACGGGGACTAGCGGGAGAGACCCAGTACTTC
>TRBV19|NA|NA|TRBJ2-3|15
CASSKDYSSTDTQYF
TGTGCCAGTAGTAAGGACTACTCTAGCACAGATACGCAGTATTTT
>TRBV27|NA|TRBD1|TRBJ2-7|16
CASSSSGTGSSYEQYF
TGTGCCAGCAGTTCCTCCGGGACAGGTTCTTCCTACGAGCAGTACTTC
>TRBV2|NA|NA|TRBJ2-7|12
CASVGSSYEQYF
TGTGCCAGCGTGGGTAGCTCCTACGAGCAGTACTTC
>TRBV28|NA|NA|TRBJ2-7|14
CASSLAGGDYEQYF
TGTGCCAGCAGTCTGGCCGGGGGTGACTACGAGCAGTACTTC
>TRBV19|NA|NA|TRBJ2-7|12
CASRDGLREQYF
TGTGCCTCCAGGGACGGGCTCCGCGAGCAGTACTTC
>TRBV4-2|NA|NA|TRBJ2-5|16
CASSRDPGAIRETQYF
TGTGCCAGCAGCAGAGACCCAGGGGCTATCCGAGAGACCCAGTACTTC
>TRBV5-8|NA|NA|TRBJ1-3|14
CASSLTLKGNTIYF
TGTGCCAGCAGCTTAACCCTAAAAGGAAACACCATATATTTT
>TRBV9|NA|TRBD2|TRBJ2-3|15
CASSVVGRERDTQYF
TGTGCCAGCAGCGTAGTCGGGAGGGAAAGAGATACGCAGTATTTT
>TRBV5-6|NA|NA|TRBJ1-1|13
CASSNTVVTEAFF
TGTGCCAGCAGCAACACGGTTGTCACTGAAGCTTTCTTT